These 21 T cell receptor beta chains came from one sample sequenced in a study of T cell responses to AZD1222 COVID-19 vaccine. TCRdb's copy holds only in-frame clones and misses some; the assay was immunoSEQ multiplex PCR. The sample has 70,000 or so clones, over 60% seen once. Source: peripheral blood, taken on day 0 of AZD1222 vaccination. Receptor source: an adult in good health.

This clone is medium-sized (0.01 to 0.1%) in the sample. The V and J genes are TRBV18 and TRBJ2-2; 7 bases line up with TRBD2. The germline V gene has CDR1 KGHSH and CDR2 LQKENI. Trimming at V came to 8 bases and at J to 4 bases, leaving 4 bases not matched to a gene. The CDR3 runs 13 residues. The chain's CDR3 is CASPSGVTGELFF. CDR3 coding DNA: TGTGCCAGCCCGAGCGGGGTCACCGGGGAGCTGTTTTTT.

This clone was recorded once. The gene calls are TRBV4-2 and TRBJ2-7, with D possibly TRBD2 on 7 matching bases. The germline CDR1 and CDR2 sequences are LGHNA and YNFKEQ. The V and J ends lost 0 bases and 4 bases respectively, with 16 bases between them. This CDR3 is 16 amino acids long. The CDR3 region is CASSQEGGGGWYEQYF. CDR3 coding DNA: TGTGCCAGCAGCCAAGAGGGGGGCGGGGGATGGTACGAGCAGTACTTC.

The chain carries TRBV6-2 or TRBV6-3 and TRBJ1-2; 7 bases agree with TRBD1. The CDR3 loop spans 16 amino acids. From germline, CDR1 is MNHEY and CDR2 SVGEGT. Losses at the gene ends were 6 bases for V and 0 bases for J; bases not matched to a gene: 10. In DNA, the CDR3 is TGTGCCAGCAGACCTATGACAGGGCGCCCTAACTATGGCTACACCTTC. It codes for CASRPMTGRPNYGYTF.

CDR3 amino acids: CASSPQFGQPQHF. The CDR3 nucleotides read TGTGCCAGCTCACCACAATTCGGTCAGCCCCAGCATTTT. This chain joins TRBV18 and TRBJ1-5; D gene ambiguous. The CDR3 runs 13 residues. The V gene lost 1 base and the J gene lost 6 bases, with 7 bases spanning the gap. From germline, CDR1 is KGHSH and CDR2 LQKENI. The full variable domain, rest sourced from reference TRBV18 and TRBJ1-5, is NAGVMQNPRHLVRRRGQEARLRCSPMKGHSHVYWYRQLPEEGLKFMVYLQKENIIDESGMPKERFSAEFPKEGPSILRIQQVVRGDSAAYFCASSPQFGQPQHFGDGTRLSIL.

V gene TRBV5-1 combines with J gene TRBJ2-7, with 10 bases identical to TRBD1. The germline V gene has CDR1 SGHRS and CDR2 YFSETQ. V dropped 5 bases and J dropped 7; count of bases not matched to a gene: 12. This CDR3 is 15 amino acids long. Here the CDR3 reads CASRGKRTGGKEQYF. CDR3 coding DNA: TGCGCCAGCAGAGGGAAGCGGACAGGGGGTAAGGAGCAGTACTTC.

The CDR3 loop is CASTKSEGNTEAFF. Written as DNA, the CDR3 is TGTGCCAGTACCAAAAGTGAGGGGAACACTGAAGCTTTCTTT. The gene calls are TRBV19 and TRBJ1-1; no reliable D call. The CDR3 is made up of 14 amino acids. Trimming removed 7 bases from V and 1 base from J, with 13 bases in between. Germline V lookup: CDR1 LNHDA, CDR2 SQIVND (reference sequence).

This chain links TRBV18 with TRBJ2-5; D possibly corresponds to TRBD2 (6 bases). Germline CDR1 reads KGHSH; CDR2 reads LQKENI. V lost 5 bases and J lost 2, with 12 bases in between. CDR3 length: 14 amino acids. CDR3 loop: CASSAEGLQETQYF. The CDR3 coding sequence is TGTGCCAGCTCAGCCGAGGGACTGCAAGAGACCCAGTACTTC.

Note on this clone: The same CDR3 can be traced to other DNA sequences in this sample. V is TRBV30 and J is TRBJ1-4; D ambiguous. The length of the CDR3 is 12 residues. Germline V gene sequence: CDR1 GTSNPN, CDR2 SVGIG (reference sequence). The V and J ends lost 1 base and 5 bases respectively, with 5 bases between them. The CDR3 loop reads CAWSALNEKLFF. For the CDR3, the DNA is TGTGCCTGGAGTGCCCTCAATGAAAAACTGTTTTTT.

The chain is built from TRBV19 and TRBJ1-1, with 9 bases aligning to TRBD1. This CDR3 is built from 13 residues. Germline V CDR1 and CDR2: LNHDA, SQIVND (reference sequence). Trimming removed 4 bases from V and 10 bases from J; junction bases left unmatched: 7. CDR3 coding DNA: TGTGCCAGTAGTACAACAGGGGGCCGGGGAGCTTTCTTT. Its translation: CASSTTGGRGAFF.

The rearrangement uses TRBV6-5 and TRBJ1-1; the D gene is possibly TRBD1 (5 bases). Trimming left V 4 bases short and J 5 bases short, with 11 bases between. This CDR3 region has 13 residues. Germline CDR1 is MNHEY and CDR2 is SVGAGI. The CDR3 sequence: CASSFDGGTEAFF. CDR3 nucleotide sequence: TGTGCCAGCAGTTTTGATGGGGGGACTGAAGCTTTCTTT.

The chain uses TRBV28 and TRBJ1-4; 10 bases match TRBD1. V lost 8 bases and J lost 3; bases outside the gene matches: 6. Germline V gene lookup returns CDR1 MDHEN and CDR2 SYDVKM. CDR3 length: 15 residues. The CDR3 coding sequence is TGTGCCAGCGGATTCGGACAGGGGGCTAATGAAAAACTGTTTTTT. Translation gives CASGFGQGANEKLFF.

The rearrangement joins TRBV11-2 to TRBJ1-1, with 7 nucleotides matching TRBD1. V was clipped by 7 bases and J by 4 bases; unmatched bases: 12. The CDR3 sequence is 15 residues long. From germline, CDR1 is SGHAT and CDR2 FQNNGV. The CDR3 loop reads CASIPTAPGGTEAFF. The CDR3 DNA reads TGTGCCAGCATCCCTACTGCCCCAGGGGGCACTGAAGCTTTCTTT.

V usage is TRBV12-3 or TRBV12-4 and J usage is TRBJ2-7, with D perhaps matching TRBD1 (5 bases). The CDR3 length is 13 residues. Trimming took off 4 bases at V and 3 bases at J, with 10 bases between the two ends. The CDR3: CASSSLQGYEQYF. The CDR3 region has the DNA TGTGCCAGCAGTTCACTGCAGGGCTACGAGCAGTACTTC.

The CDR3 sequence is CASGLFAGTYNSPLHF. In DNA form, the CDR3 reads TGTGCCAGCGGTCTTTTCGCCGGGACTTATAATTCACCCCTCCACTTT. This chain connects TRBV5-6 to TRBJ1-6; tentative D call: TRBD1 (5 bases). The CDR3 covers 16 residues. Germline CDR1 reads SGHDT; CDR2 reads YYEEEE. V lost 7 bases and J 4 bases, leaving 18 bases between the germline ends.

A word on this clone: The junction departs from the called germline gene at one end, perhaps through a read error. The rearrangement uses TRBV7-7 and TRBJ2-3; TRBD2 agrees at 8 bases. Germline CDR1 and CDR2: SSHAT and FNYEAQ (reference sequence). This CDR3 region has 15 residues. The CDR3 DNA is TGTGCTAGCAGCTTAAACGTCGGGGGGGCAGATACGCAGTATTTT. This translates into CASSLNVGGADTQYF. Supplemented by reference TRBV7-7 and TRBJ2-3, the full variable domain reads GAGVSQSPRYKVTKRGQDVTLRCDPISSHATLYWYQQALGQGPEFLTYFNYEAQPDKSGLPSDRFSAERPEGSISTLTIQRTEQRDSAMYRCASSLNVGGADTQYFGPGTRLTVL.

The V gene is TRBV3-1 (or the pseudogene TRBV3-2), the J gene TRBJ2-7, with 7 bases identical to TRBD1. V lost 4 bases, J lost 7 bases, and 10 bases stayed unmatched. From germline, CDR1 is LGHDT and CDR2 YNNKEL (reference sequence). The CDR3 spans 14 residues. The CDR3 sequence: CASSRRQGEWEQYF. Written as DNA, the CDR3 is TGTGCCAGCAGCCGCCGACAGGGAGAGTGGGAGCAGTACTTC.

This rearrangement joins TRBV7-2 to TRBJ2-1, with 15 bases fitting TRBD2. V shed 3 bases, J shed 2 bases, and the junction held 2 bases outside the gene matches. Germline loops: CDR1 SGHTA, CDR2 FQGNSA. The CDR3 spans 17 residues. Here the CDR3 DNA reads TGTGCCAGCAGCTTCCGGACTAGCGGGGGGGCCTACAATGAGCAGTTCTTC. It codes for CASSFRTSGGAYNEQFF.

The chain combines TRBV6-6 with TRBJ1-1; 8 bases agree with TRBD1. CDR1 MNHNY and CDR2 SVGAGI come from the germline V gene (reference sequence). With V trimmed by 6 bases and J by 4 bases, 4 bases remained unmatched. The length of the CDR3 is 13 residues. CDR3 region: CASSTTGGTEAFF. The CDR3 coding sequence is TGTGCCAGCAGCACCACAGGGGGCACTGAAGCTTTCTTT.

V and J are TRBV3-1 (or the pseudogene TRBV3-2) and TRBJ1-3, with D perhaps matching TRBD1 (5 bases). The CDR3 sequence is 14 residues long. Germline lookup yields CDR1 LGHDT and CDR2 YNNKEL (reference sequence). With 8 bases removed from V and 0 bases from J, the gap between germline ends came to 11 bases. This CDR3 reads CASLGPNSGNTIYF. The CDR3 bases are TGTGCCAGCCTGGGACCGAACTCTGGAAACACCATATATTTT.

The chain employs TRBV5-8 and TRBJ2-3; D ambiguous. The CDR3 runs to 15 residues. The V gene lost 6 bases and the J gene lost 2 bases, with 16 bases spanning the gap. CDR1 and CDR2 from the germline V gene are SGHTS and YDEGEE. CDR3: CASTNTVTITDTQYF. The CDR3 nucleotides read TGTGCCAGCACGAACACAGTTACCATCACAGATACGCAGTATTTT.

The rearrangement joins TRBV18 to TRBJ1-2; D is undetermined. This CDR3 has 14 residues. The germline CDR1 and CDR2 sequences are KGHSH and LQKENI. V lost 2 bases and J 0 bases, leaving 7 bases between the germline ends. The chain's CDR3 is CASSPSGTNYGYTF. The CDR3 bases are TGTGCCAGCTCACCATCGGGGACTAACTATGGCTACACCTTC.